This passage covers 20 T cell receptor beta chains from one sample sequenced in a study of shared clonotypes between healthy human individuals. Sequencing was performed with immunoSEQ multiplex PCR; in TCRdb, only in-frame clones are kept and a portion is missing. The table shows millions of clones, with 90% to 95% occurring only once. CD45RO-negative cells were positively selected for CCR7, leaving out terminally differentiated effector memory CD45RA+ cells. What was sequenced was naive CD8+ T cells from PBMCs. Receptors originate from a man younger than 35 in good health. Some clones in this sample may be carry-over from other donors' samples.

The chain combines TRBV6-6 with TRBJ2-7, with 10 bases that match TRBD1. CDR3 length: 16 amino acids. V trimming: 0 bases; J trimming: 4 bases; junction bases outside the gene matches: 6. CDR1 is MNHNY and CDR2 is SVGAGI in the germline V gene (reference sequence). The CDR3, as DNA: TGTGCCAGCAGTTACTCTGGGACAGGGGCGAGTTACGAGCAGTACTTC. Translated: CASSYSGTGASYEQYF.

The gene calls are TRBV5-4 and TRBJ2-7; a possible D gene is TRBD2 (6 bases). In germline, CDR1 is SGHNT, CDR2 YYREEE (reference sequence). V was clipped by 2 bases and J by 3 bases, with 9 bases between them. The CDR3 has 13 residues. CDR3 amino acids: CASSFTRGYEQYF. The CDR3 DNA sequence: TGTGCCAGCAGCTTTACGCGGGGCTACGAGCAGTACTTC.

This clone was recorded only once. At the DNA level, this CDR3 is encoded by other sequences in the same sample as well. The V call is TRBV27, the J call TRBJ2-5; 7 bases match TRBD2. Germline loops: CDR1 MNHEY, CDR2 SMNVEV (reference sequence). The CDR3 sequence is 14 residues long. The V and J ends lost 5 bases and 5 bases, in that order; junction bases with no gene match: 8. CDR3 nucleotides: TGTGCCAGCAGTCCTCGCGGAGCGGGGGAGACCCAGTACTTC. Translating gives CASSPRGAGETQYF.

V is TRBV7-2 and J is TRBJ2-3; D is undetermined. The CDR3 is made up of 16 amino acids. The V end lost 5 bases, the J end lost 4 bases, and 19 bases lay between the germline ends. Looked up from germline, CDR1 is SGHTA and CDR2 is FQGNSA. CDR3 sequence: CASSPYFGLVADTQYF. The CDR3 nucleotides are TGTGCCAGCAGCCCCTACTTTGGTTTGGTCGCAGATACGCAGTATTTT.

Comments on this clone: The sample contains more than one DNA sequence encoding this CDR3. V gene TRBV5-6 combines with J gene TRBJ2-7, with TRBD1 matching 7 bases. Germline CDR1 SGHDT, CDR2 YYEEEE. This CDR3 region has 14 residues. After removal of 4 bases from V and 2 bases from J, the junction contained 6 bases not matched to a gene. CDR3 sequence reads: CASSPDRFPYEQYF. In nucleotides, the CDR3 is TGTGCCAGCAGCCCGGACAGGTTTCCCTACGAGCAGTACTTC. The full variable domain, with the rest looked up from reference TRBV5-6 and TRBJ2-7, is DAGVTQSPTHLIKTRGQQVTLRCSPKSGHDTVSWYQQALGQGPQFIFQYYEEEERQRGNFPDRFSGHQFPNYSSELNVNALLLGDSALYLCASSPDRFPYEQYFGPGTRLTVT.

This chain joins TRBV27 and TRBJ2-1; no reliable D call. The germline V and J ends were trimmed by 6 bases and 4 bases, with 19 bases remaining between them. Looked up from germline, CDR1 is MNHEY and CDR2 is SMNVEV (reference sequence). CDR3 size: 16 residues. DNA of the CDR3: TGTGCCAGCAGACCCGACTTATTGCTGCAGTACAATGAGCAGTTCTTC. Its translation is CASRPDLLLQYNEQFF.

V is TRBV5-6 and J is TRBJ2-7; 7 bases agree with TRBD1. Germline CDR1 is SGHDT and CDR2 is YYEEEE. This CDR3 is 17 amino acids long. After removal of 4 bases from V and 7 bases from J, the junction contained 20 bases not matched to a gene. CDR3 DNA sequence: TGTGCCAGCAGCGCACAAGCACATCCGGGACCCAGGGGGGAGCAGTACTTC. Translation gives CASSAQAHPGPRGEQYF.

The chain joins TRBV15 to TRBJ1-4; 12 bases align to TRBD1. Germline V gene sequence: CDR1 LNHNV, CDR2 YYDKDF (reference sequence). The CDR3 sequence is 17 residues long. J gave up 11 bases and V 0 bases, and 10 bases lay outside the gene matches. This CDR3 is CATSRDRDRGRSFKLFF. CDR3 DNA sequence: TGTGCCACCAGCAGAGATCGGGACAGGGGGCGCAGCTTCAAACTGTTTTTT.

The V gene is TRBV27, the J gene TRBJ2-2, with 10 bases matching TRBD2. Germline V gene lookup returns CDR1 MNHEY and CDR2 SMNVEV (reference sequence). The CDR3 spans 15 residues. Trimming cost V 3 bases and J 5 bases; bases outside gene matches: 3. DNA of the CDR3: TGTGCCAGCAGTTTCCTAGCGGGAGTAACCGGGGAGCTGTTTTTT. Its protein is CASSFLAGVTGELFF.

The DNA for the CDR3 is TGTGCCAGCAGCCCAGGGTGGGCCCCCGGGGAGCTGTTTTTT. Protein: CASSPGWAPGELFF. This sequence joins TRBV7-9 and TRBJ2-2, with D tentatively TRBD1 (5 bases). The V and J ends lost 5 bases and 6 bases respectively, with 13 bases between them. The CDR3 contains 14 residues. CDR1 and CDR2 (germline): SEHNR, FQNEAQ (reference sequence).

CDR3 amino acids: CASSPRGYEQFF. CDR3 nucleotide sequence: TGTGCCAGCAGTCCAAGGGGGTATGAGCAGTTCTTC. The genes are TRBV6-6 and TRBJ2-1; a weak D match, TRBD1 (6 bases). The CDR3 runs to 12 residues. Germline CDR1 reads MNHNY; CDR2 reads SVGAGI (reference sequence). The ends were cut back, 5 bases at V and 8 bases at J, with 10 bases in the middle.

The chain uses TRBV15 and TRBJ1-2; no definite D call. Trimming cost V 4 bases and J 5 bases, with 23 bases left between them. The CDR3 is 17 residues long. Per the germline V gene, CDR1 is LNHNV and CDR2 is YYDKDF (reference sequence). CDR3 bases: TGTGCCACCAGCAACTCCCTTTCTCCGGGCCCATGGTATGGCTACACCTTC. Its protein is CATSNSLSPGPWYGYTF.

Details on this clone: This sample also contains other DNA sequences that code for the same CDR3. The chain couples TRBV7-2 to TRBJ2-7; D may be TRBD2 (5 bases). V was cut by 1 base and J by 2 bases, with 9 bases left in between. CDR1 and CDR2 from the germline V gene are SGHTA and FQGNSA. The CDR3 is 14 amino acids. The CDR3 DNA is TGTGCCAGCAGCTTAGTTCCGGGGACCTACGAGCAGTACTTC. It specifies CASSLVPGTYEQYF.

This sequence joins TRBV19 and TRBJ2-1, with TRBD2 identical over 7 bases. The germline CDR1 and CDR2 sequences are LNHDA and SQIVND (reference sequence). This CDR3 comprises 19 residues. Trimming removed 6 bases from V and 5 bases from J; junction bases left unmatched: 22. CDR3 nucleotides: TGTGCCAGTAGCACGAATGTACTGGGGGACTACCATCTTCACAATGAGCAGTTCTTC. Amino acid sequence: CASSTNVLGDYHLHNEQFF.

This sequence joins TRBV7-9 and TRBJ2-7; 9 nucleotides align to TRBD2. The CDR3 has 17 amino acids. The germline V gene has CDR1 SEHNR and CDR2 FQNEAQ (reference sequence). After removal of 5 bases from V and 2 bases from J, the junction contained 13 bases not matched to a gene. The CDR3 DNA reads as TGTGCCAGCAGCCCACCTAGCGGGAACAAGTTTACCTACGAGCAGTACTTC. Its protein is CASSPPSGNKFTYEQYF.

This clone was counted once. The rearrangement joins TRBV27 to TRBJ2-3; a weak D match, TRBD2 (6 bases). Germline lookup yields CDR1 MNHEY and CDR2 SMNVEV (reference sequence). The CDR3 covers 17 residues. Trimming took off 5 bases at V and 2 bases at J, with 20 bases between the two ends. The CDR3 coding sequence is TGTGCCAGCAGTCCGTCCTGGGGGGAGAAACTCACAGATACGCAGTATTTT. This translates into CASSPSWGEKLTDTQYF.

The chain uses TRBV19 and TRBJ2-7; 9 nucleotides match TRBD1. Looked up from germline, CDR1 is LNHDA and CDR2 is SQIVND (reference sequence). V trimming: 5 bases; J trimming: 5 bases; junction bases outside the gene matches: 7. CDR3 size: 14 residues. The CDR3 sequence: CASSWTGEGHEQYF. The CDR3 bases are TGTGCCAGTAGTTGGACAGGGGAGGGACACGAGCAGTACTTC.

The genes are TRBV28 and TRBJ2-3; D ambiguous. This CDR3 has 13 residues. Germline CDR1 is MDHEN and CDR2 is SYDVKM. V was pared by 5 bases and J by 1 base, with 7 bases between. The CDR3 loop reads CASSLKRTDTQYF. CDR3 bases: TGTGCCAGCAGTCTAAAACGCACAGATACGCAGTATTTT.

This chain uses TRBV13 with TRBJ1-4; D unclear. CDR1 and CDR2 (germline): PRHDT, FYEKMQ (reference sequence). This CDR3 region has 14 residues. V lost 3 bases and J 3 bases, leaving 8 bases between the germline ends. The CDR3 sequence: CASSLITSNEKLFF. CDR3 bases: TGTGCCAGCAGCTTGATCACCTCTAATGAAAAACTGTTTTTT. Using reference TRBV13 and TRBJ1-4 for the parts outside the CDR3, the full variable domain is AAGVIQSPRHLIKEKRETATLKCYPIPRHDTVYWYQQGPGQDPQFLISFYEKMQSDKGSIPDRFSAQQFSDYHSELNMSSLELGDSALYFCASSLITSNEKLFFGSGTQLSVL.

Remarks on this clone: Additional DNA sequences in this sample encode the identical CDR3. This chain links TRBV9 with TRBJ2-5; 8 bases fit TRBD2. Germline lookup yields CDR1 SGDLS and CDR2 YYNGEE. The CDR3 length is 15 residues. V shed 4 bases, J shed 1 base, and the junction held 6 bases outside the gene matches. The CDR3 DNA reads as TGTGCCAGCAGCCCCGGGGGGGGGCTCCAAGAGACCCAGTACTTC. It translates to CASSPGGGLQETQYF.